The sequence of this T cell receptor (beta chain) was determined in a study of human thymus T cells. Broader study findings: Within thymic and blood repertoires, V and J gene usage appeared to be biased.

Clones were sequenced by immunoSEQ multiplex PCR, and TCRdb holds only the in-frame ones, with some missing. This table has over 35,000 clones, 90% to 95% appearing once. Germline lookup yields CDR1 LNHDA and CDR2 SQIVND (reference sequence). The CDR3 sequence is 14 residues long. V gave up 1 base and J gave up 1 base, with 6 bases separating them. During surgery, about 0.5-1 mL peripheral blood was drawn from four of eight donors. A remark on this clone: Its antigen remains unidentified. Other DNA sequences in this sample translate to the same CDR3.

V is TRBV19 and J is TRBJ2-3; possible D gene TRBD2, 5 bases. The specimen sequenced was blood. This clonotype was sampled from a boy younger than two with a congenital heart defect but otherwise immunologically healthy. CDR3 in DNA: TGTGCCAGTAGTATAGCCGGGGGCACAGATACGCAGTATTTT. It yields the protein CASSIAGGTDTQYF.